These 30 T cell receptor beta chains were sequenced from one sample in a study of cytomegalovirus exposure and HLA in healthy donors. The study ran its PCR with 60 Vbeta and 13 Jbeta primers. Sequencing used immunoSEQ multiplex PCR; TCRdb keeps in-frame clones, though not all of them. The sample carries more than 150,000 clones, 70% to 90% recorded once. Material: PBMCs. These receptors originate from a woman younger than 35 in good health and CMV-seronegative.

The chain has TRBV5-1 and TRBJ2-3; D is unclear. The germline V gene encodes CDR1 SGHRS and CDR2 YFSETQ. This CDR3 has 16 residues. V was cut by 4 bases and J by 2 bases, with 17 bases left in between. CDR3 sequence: CASSKLVAGPTDTQYF. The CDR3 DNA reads TGCGCCAGCAGCAAACTTGTGGCAGGTCCCACAGATACGCAGTATTTT.

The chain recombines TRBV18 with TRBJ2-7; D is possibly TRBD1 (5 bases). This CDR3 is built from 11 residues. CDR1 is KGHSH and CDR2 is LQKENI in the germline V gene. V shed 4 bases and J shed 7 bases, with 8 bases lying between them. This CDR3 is CASSQTAEQYF. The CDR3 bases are TGTGCCAGCTCACAGACAGCGGAGCAGTACTTC.

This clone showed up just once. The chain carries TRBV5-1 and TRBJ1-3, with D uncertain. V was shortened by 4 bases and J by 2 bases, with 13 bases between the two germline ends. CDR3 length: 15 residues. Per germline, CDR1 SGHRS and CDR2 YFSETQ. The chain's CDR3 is CASSPTTGTGNTIYF. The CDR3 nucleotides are TGCGCCAGCAGCCCTACCACGGGGACTGGAAACACCATATATTTT.

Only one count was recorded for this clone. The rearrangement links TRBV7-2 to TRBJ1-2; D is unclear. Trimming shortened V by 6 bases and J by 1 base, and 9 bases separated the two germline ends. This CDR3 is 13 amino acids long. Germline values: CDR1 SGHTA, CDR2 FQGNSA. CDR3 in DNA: TGTGCCAGCAGGTGGGGAGTTAACTATGGCTACACCTTC. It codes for CASRWGVNYGYTF.

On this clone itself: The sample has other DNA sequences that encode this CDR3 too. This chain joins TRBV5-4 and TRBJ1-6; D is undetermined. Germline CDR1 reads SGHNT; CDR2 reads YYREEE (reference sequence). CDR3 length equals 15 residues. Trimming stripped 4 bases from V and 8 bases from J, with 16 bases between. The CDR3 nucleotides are TGTGCCAGCAGCCTGGGTATCGCAGGTGATTCACCCCTCCACTTT. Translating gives CASSLGIAGDSPLHF.

The chain's CDR3 is CASSFDRRAFF. The CDR3 nucleotides read TGTGCCAGCAGTTTTGACAGGAGGGCTTTCTTT. This chain connects TRBV28 to TRBJ1-1, with D perhaps matching TRBD1 (6 bases). The CDR3 consists of 11 residues. Trimming pared 3 bases from V and 11 bases from J, leaving 10 bases between. Germline V gives CDR1 MDHEN, CDR2 SYDVKM. Variable domain in full (rest from reference TRBV28 and TRBJ1-1): DVKVTQSSRYLVKRTGEKVFLECVQDMDHENMFWYRQDPGLGLRLIYFSYDVKMKEKGDIPEGYSVSREKKERFSLILESASTNQTSMYLCASSFDRRAFFGQGTRLTVV.

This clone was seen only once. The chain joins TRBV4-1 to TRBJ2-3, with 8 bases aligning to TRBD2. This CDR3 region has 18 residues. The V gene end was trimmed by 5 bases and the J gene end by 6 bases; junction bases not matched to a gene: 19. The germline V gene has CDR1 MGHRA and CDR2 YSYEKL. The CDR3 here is CASSSGGGSGGVSDTQYF. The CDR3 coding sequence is TGCGCCAGCAGCTCGGGGGGGGGTAGCGGAGGAGTGTCGGATACGCAGTATTTT.

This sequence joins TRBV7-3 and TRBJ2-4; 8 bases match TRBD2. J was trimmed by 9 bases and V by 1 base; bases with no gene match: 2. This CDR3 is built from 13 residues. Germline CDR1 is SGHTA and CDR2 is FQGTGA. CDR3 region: CASSLSAGGIQYF. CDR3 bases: TGTGCCAGCAGCTTAAGCGCGGGGGGCATTCAGTACTTC.

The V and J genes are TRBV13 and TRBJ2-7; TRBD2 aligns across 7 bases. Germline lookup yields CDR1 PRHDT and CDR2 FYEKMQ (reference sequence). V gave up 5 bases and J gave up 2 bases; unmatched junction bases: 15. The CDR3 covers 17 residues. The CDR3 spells CASSQRKLAAPPYEQYF. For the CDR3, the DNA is TGTGCCAGCAGCCAACGGAAGCTAGCGGCCCCCCCCTACGAGCAGTACTTC.

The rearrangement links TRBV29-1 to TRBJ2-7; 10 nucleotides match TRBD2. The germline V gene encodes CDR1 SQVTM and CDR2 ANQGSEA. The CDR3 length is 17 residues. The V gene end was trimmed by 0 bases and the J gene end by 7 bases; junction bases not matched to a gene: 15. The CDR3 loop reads CSVEDFSSGRPQGEQYF. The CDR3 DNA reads TGCAGCGTTGAAGACTTTTCTAGCGGGAGACCCCAAGGGGAGCAGTACTTC.

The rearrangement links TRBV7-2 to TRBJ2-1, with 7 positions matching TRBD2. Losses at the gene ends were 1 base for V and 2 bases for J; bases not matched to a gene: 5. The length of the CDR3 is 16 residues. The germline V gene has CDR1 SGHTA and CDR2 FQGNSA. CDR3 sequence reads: CASSLDGLAAYNEQFF. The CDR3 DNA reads TGTGCCAGCAGCTTAGACGGTCTAGCGGCCTACAATGAGCAGTTCTTC.

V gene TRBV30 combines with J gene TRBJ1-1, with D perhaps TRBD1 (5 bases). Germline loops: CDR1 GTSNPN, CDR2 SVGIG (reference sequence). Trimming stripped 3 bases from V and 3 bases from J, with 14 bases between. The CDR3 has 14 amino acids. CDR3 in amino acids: CAWRGTARHTEAFF. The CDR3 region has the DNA TGTGCCTGGAGGGGGACTGCCCGACACACTGAAGCTTTCTTT.

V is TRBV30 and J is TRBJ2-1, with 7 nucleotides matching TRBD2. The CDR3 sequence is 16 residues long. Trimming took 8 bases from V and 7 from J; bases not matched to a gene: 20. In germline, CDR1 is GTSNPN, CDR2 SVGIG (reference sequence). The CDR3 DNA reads TGTGCCCGGTCCGGAAAGGGCGGGGGTTTGTATAATGAGCAGTTCTTC. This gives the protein CARSGKGGGLYNEQFF.

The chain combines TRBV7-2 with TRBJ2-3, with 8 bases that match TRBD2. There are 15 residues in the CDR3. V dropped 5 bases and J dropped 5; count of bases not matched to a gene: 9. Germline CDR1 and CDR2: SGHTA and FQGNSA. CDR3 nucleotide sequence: TGTGCCAGCAGCCACGCAGCGGGAGTGGGAGATACGCAGTATTTT. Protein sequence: CASSHAAGVGDTQYF.

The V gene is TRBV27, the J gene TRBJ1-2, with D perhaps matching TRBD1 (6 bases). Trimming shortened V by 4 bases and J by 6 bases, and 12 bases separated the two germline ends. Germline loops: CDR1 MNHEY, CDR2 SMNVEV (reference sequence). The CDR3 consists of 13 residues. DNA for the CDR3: TGTGCCAGCAGTTCAACAGGGTACAATGGCTACACCTTC. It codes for CASSSTGYNGYTF.

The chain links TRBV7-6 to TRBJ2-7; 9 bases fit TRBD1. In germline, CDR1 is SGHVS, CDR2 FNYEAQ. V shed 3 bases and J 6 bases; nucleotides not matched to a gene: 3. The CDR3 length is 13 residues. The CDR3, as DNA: TGTGCCAGCAGCTTGGGACAGGGTCGCGAGCAGTACTTC. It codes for CASSLGQGREQYF.

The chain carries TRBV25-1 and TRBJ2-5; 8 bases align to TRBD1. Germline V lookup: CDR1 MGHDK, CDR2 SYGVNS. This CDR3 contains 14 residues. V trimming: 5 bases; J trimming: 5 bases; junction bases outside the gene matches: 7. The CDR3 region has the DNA TGTGCCAGCAGTCTACAGGGGGTCGTCGAGACCCAGTACTTC. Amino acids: CASSLQGVVETQYF.

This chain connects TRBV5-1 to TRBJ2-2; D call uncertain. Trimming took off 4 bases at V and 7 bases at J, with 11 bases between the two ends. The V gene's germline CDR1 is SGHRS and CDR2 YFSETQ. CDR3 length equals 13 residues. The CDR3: CASSPIIVGELFF. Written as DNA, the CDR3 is TGCGCCAGCAGCCCTATTATCGTCGGGGAGCTGTTTTTT.

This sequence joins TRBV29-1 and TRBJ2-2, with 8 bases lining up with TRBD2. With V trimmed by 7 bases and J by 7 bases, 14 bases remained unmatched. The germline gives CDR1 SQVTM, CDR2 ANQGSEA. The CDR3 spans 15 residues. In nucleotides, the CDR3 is TGCAGCGCCGGAGGCGGGAGGCCCTCCGGCGGGGAGCTGTTTTTT. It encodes CSAGGGRPSGGELFF.

DNA of the CDR3: TGTGCCACCCGGGACAGGGTGGACAATCAGCCCCAGCATTTT. Residues: CATRDRVDNQPQHF. The chain joins TRBV10-3 to TRBJ1-5, with 9 positions matching TRBD1. Germline V CDR1 and CDR2: ENHRY, SYGVKD. The CDR3 contains 14 residues. J was trimmed by 3 bases and V by 10 bases; bases with no gene match: 7.

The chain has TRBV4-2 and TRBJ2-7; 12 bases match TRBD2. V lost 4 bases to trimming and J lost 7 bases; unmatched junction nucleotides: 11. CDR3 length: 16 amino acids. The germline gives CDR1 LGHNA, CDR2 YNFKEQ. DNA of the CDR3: TGTGCCAGCAGCCCCGAACTAGCGGGGGGCTTCGCGGAGCAGTACTTC. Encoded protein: CASSPELAGGFAEQYF.

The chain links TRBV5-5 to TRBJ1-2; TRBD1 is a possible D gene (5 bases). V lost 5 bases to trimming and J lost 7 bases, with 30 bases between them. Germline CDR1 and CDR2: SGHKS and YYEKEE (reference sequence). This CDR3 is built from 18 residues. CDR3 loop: CASRPSGARRAFSSGYTF. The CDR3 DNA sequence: TGTGCCAGCAGGCCTTCAGGCGCTCGCAGGGCCTTTTCTTCTGGCTACACCTTC.

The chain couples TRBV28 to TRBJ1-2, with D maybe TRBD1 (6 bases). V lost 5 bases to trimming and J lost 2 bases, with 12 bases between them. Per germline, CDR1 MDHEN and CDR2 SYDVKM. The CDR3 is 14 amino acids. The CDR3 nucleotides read TGTGCCAGCAGTGGGGGCAGGCCGAACTATGGCTACACCTTC. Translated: CASSGGRPNYGYTF.

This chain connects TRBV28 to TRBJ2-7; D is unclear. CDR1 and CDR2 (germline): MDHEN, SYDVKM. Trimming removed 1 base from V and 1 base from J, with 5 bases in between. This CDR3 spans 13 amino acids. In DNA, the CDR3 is TGTGCCAGCAGTTTATCACAGTCCTACGAGCAGTACTTC. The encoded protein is CASSLSQSYEQYF. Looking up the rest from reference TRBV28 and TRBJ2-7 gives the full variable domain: DVKVTQSSRYLVKRTGEKVFLECVQDMDHENMFWYRQDPGLGLRLIYFSYDVKMKEKGDIPEGYSVSREKKERFSLILESASTNQTSMYLCASSLSQSYEQYFGPGTRLTVT.

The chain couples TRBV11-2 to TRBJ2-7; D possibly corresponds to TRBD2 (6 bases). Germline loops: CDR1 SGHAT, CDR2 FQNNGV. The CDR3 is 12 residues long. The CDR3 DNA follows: TGTGCTACGCGACACGGGGGCTACGAGCAGTACTTC. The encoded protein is CATRHGGYEQYF.

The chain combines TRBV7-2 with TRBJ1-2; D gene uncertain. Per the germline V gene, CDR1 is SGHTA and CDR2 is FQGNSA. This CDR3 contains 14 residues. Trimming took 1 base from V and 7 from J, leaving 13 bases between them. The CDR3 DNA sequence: TGTGCCAGCAGCTTAGATGGCGGTTCAACTGGCTACACCTTC. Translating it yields CASSLDGGSTGYTF.

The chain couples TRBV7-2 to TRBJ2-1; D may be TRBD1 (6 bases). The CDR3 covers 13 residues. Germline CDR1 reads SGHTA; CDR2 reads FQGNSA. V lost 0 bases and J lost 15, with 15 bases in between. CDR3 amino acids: CASSLARGTPPFF. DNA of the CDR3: TGTGCCAGCAGCTTAGCAAGGGGGACCCCACCGTTCTTC.

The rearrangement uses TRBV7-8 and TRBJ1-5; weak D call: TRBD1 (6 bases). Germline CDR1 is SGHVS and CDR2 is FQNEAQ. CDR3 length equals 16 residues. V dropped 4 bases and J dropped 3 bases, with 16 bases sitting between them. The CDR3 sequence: CASSSGAQVSNQPQHF. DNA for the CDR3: TGTGCCAGCAGCTCAGGGGCGCAGGTTTCCAATCAGCCCCAGCATTTT. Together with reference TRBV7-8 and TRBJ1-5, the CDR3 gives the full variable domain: GAGVSQSPRYKVAKRGQDVALRCDPISGHVSLFWYQQALGQGPEFLTYFQNEAQLDKSGLPSDRFFAERPEGSVSTLKIQRTQQEDSAVYLCASSSGAQVSNQPQHFGDGTRLSIL.

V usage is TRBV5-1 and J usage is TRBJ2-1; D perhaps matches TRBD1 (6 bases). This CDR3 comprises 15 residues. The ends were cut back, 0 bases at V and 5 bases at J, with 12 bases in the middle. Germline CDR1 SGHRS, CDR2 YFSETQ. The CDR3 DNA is TGCGCCAGCAGCTTGGGCCAGGGGCTCCACAATGAGCAGTTCTTC. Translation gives CASSLGQGLHNEQFF.

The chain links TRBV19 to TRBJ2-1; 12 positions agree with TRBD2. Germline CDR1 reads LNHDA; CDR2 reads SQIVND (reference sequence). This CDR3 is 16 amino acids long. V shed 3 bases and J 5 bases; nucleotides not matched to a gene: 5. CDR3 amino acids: CASSMGTSGPDNEQFF. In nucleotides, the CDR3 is TGTGCCAGTAGTATGGGGACTAGCGGGCCCGACAATGAGCAGTTCTTC. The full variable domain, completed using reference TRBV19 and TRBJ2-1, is DGGITQSPKYLFRKEGQNVTLSCEQNLNHDAMYWYRQDPGQGLRLIYYSQIVNDFQKGDIAEGYSVSREKKESFPLTVTSAQKNPTAFYLCASSMGTSGPDNEQFFGPGTRLTVL.